One sample yielded the 31 T cell receptor beta chains listed below, sequenced in a study of cytomegalovirus exposure and HLA in healthy donors. The repertoire was sequenced with immunoSEQ multiplex PCR; TCRdb's copy has only in-frame clones and lacks some. This sample has about 68,000 clones, with 91% found just once. The sequenced material came from PBMCs. These receptors were collected from a man younger than 35 in good health and CMV-seronegative.

The chain combines TRBV18 with TRBJ2-7, with D maybe TRBD1 (6 bases). CDR3 length equals 15 residues. From germline, CDR1 is KGHSH and CDR2 LQKENI. Trimming stripped 2 bases from V and 9 bases from J, with 20 bases between. As DNA, the CDR3 is TGTGCCAGCTCACCAATCCGGGACACTGGCGATGGGCAGTACTTC. Protein product: CASSPIRDTGDGQYF. Filled out from reference TRBV18 and TRBJ2-7, the complete variable domain reads NAGVMQNPRHLVRRRGQEARLRCSPMKGHSHVYWYRQLPEEGLKFMVYLQKENIIDESGMPKERFSAEFPKEGPSILRIQQVVRGDSAAYFCASSPIRDTGDGQYFGPGTRLTVT.

The V call is TRBV2, the J call TRBJ2-7; 8 bases are shared with TRBD2. Per germline, CDR1 SNHLY and CDR2 FYNNEI. With 8 bases clipped from V and 8 bases from J, the junction kept 8 bases outside the gene matches. There are 12 residues in the CDR3. CDR3 nucleotide sequence: TGTGCCAGCGGCCGGGAGGGCCTAAAGCAGTACTTC. Amino acids: CASGREGLKQYF.

The V gene is TRBV21-1, the J gene TRBJ2-6; TRBD1, the table's D call, was not compared with the DNA. TRBV21-1 is a documented pseudogene. There are 20 residues in the CDR3. The CDR3: CASSKTMDTKSPSGANVLTF. Written as DNA, the CDR3 is TGTGCCAGCAGCAAAACGATGGACACCAAAAGCCCCTCTGGGGCCAACGTCCTGACTTTC.

The chain carries TRBV11-2 and TRBJ2-7; TRBD2 agrees at 8 bases. Trimming took 7 bases from V and 6 from J; bases not matched to a gene: 8. Germline V gene data show CDR1 as SGHAT and CDR2 as FQNNGV. CDR3 length: 13 residues. The CDR3 sequence: CASTMAGGLEQYF. CDR3 DNA sequence: TGTGCCAGCACCATGGCGGGAGGTCTCGAGCAGTACTTC.

This chain links TRBV7-2 with TRBJ2-1; the match to TRBD2 covers 9 bases. Germline CDR1 is SGHTA and CDR2 is FQGNSA. V shed 3 bases, J shed 0 bases, and the junction held 12 bases outside the gene matches. The CDR3 is 19 amino acids. CDR3 region: CASSFPGRGSGSSYNEQFF. The CDR3 nucleotides are TGTGCCAGCAGCTTTCCAGGTAGGGGTAGCGGGAGCTCCTACAATGAGCAGTTCTTC.

The chain joins TRBV30 to TRBJ2-1, with a weak D call TRBD2 (6 bases). Germline CDR1 is GTSNPN and CDR2 is SVGIG (reference sequence). Deletions cut 2 bases from V and 3 bases from J, with 11 bases between. The CDR3 extends over 14 amino acids. The CDR3 loop is CAWSLASVYNEQFF. The CDR3 nucleotides are TGTGCCTGGAGTCTCGCTAGCGTCTACAATGAGCAGTTCTTC. Drawing the rest from reference TRBV30 and TRBJ2-1, the complete variable domain is SQTIHQWPATLVQPVGSPLSLECTVEGTSNPNLYWYRQAAGRGLQLLFYSVGIGQISSEVPQNLSASRPQDRQFILSSKKLLLSDSGFYLCAWSLASVYNEQFFGPGTRLTVL.

The CDR3 sequence is CASSLRQGNTGELFF. For the CDR3, the DNA is TGTGCCAGCAGCTTAAGGCAGGGGAACACCGGGGAGCTGTTTTTT. The chain has TRBV7-9 and TRBJ2-2, with D perhaps TRBD1 (5 bases). The CDR3 has 15 amino acids. V was trimmed by 2 bases and J by 1 base, leaving 8 bases between them. Germline CDR1 and CDR2: SEHNR and FQNEAQ (reference sequence).

This clone was seen only once. V and J are TRBV28 and TRBJ2-1; D is undetermined. This CDR3 contains 12 residues. Germline CDR1 is MDHEN and CDR2 is SYDVKM. V was clipped by 8 bases and J by 5 bases, with 10 bases between them. As DNA, the CDR3 is TGTGCCAGCGCCCGTGACAACAATGAGCAGTTCTTC. Its protein product is CASARDNNEQFF.

The rearrangement uses TRBV9 and TRBJ1-1; D ambiguous. There are 13 residues in the CDR3. V gave up 3 bases and J gave up 2 bases, with 8 bases separating them. CDR1 SGDLS and CDR2 YYNGEE come from the germline V gene. This CDR3 is CASSAAGNTEAFF. CDR3 nucleotide sequence: TGTGCCAGCAGCGCCGCAGGAAACACTGAAGCTTTCTTT.

The chain is built from TRBV7-2 and TRBJ2-7; 12 bases line up with TRBD1. Per the germline V gene, CDR1 is SGHTA and CDR2 is FQGNSA. The V segment lost 5 bases and the J segment 5 bases; nucleotides outside the gene matches: 13. The CDR3 sequence is 17 residues long. This chain's CDR3 is CASSQVAGTGGFNEQYF. The CDR3 nucleotides are TGTGCCAGCAGCCAAGTCGCCGGGACAGGGGGCTTCAACGAGCAGTACTTC.

The gene calls are TRBV29-1 and TRBJ2-7; 9 nucleotides line up with TRBD2. The germline CDR1 and CDR2 sequences are SQVTM and ANQGSEA. The J segment lost 1 base and the V segment lost 0 bases, leaving 10 bases of the junction unmatched. The CDR3 has 17 residues. The chain's CDR3 is CSVEERFAGGRSYEQYF. CDR3 sequence (DNA): TGCAGCGTTGAAGAGCGGTTTGCGGGAGGGAGATCCTACGAGCAGTACTTC.

V gene TRBV6-4 combines with J gene TRBJ2-6; D may be TRBD1 (5 bases). Germline V CDR1 and CDR2: MRHNA, SNTAGT. V was shortened by 3 bases and J by 3 bases, with 6 bases between the two germline ends. The CDR3 extends over 14 amino acids. CDR3 nucleotides: TGTGCCAGCAGTGAAGGGGTTGGGGCCAACGTCCTGACTTTC. Protein sequence: CASSEGVGANVLTF.

The V and J genes are TRBV9 and TRBJ2-3; tentative D call: TRBD2 (6 bases). Between the trimmed V and J ends, which lost 5 bases and 7 bases, there was a span of 14 bases. This CDR3 contains 13 residues. CDR1 SGDLS and CDR2 YYNGEE come from the germline V gene. The CDR3 loop is CASSAGDWNTQYF. The CDR3 DNA sequence: TGTGCCAGCAGTGCCGGGGACTGGAATACGCAGTATTTT.

V is TRBV20-1 and J is TRBJ1-1; 7 bases fit TRBD1. The germline CDR1 and CDR2 sequences are DFQATT and SNEGSKA (reference sequence). This CDR3 region has 11 residues. V lost 6 bases, J lost 6 bases, and 4 bases stayed unmatched. CDR3 bases: TGCAGTGCACCCGACAGGGCTGAAGCTTTCTTT. Amino acid sequence: CSAPDRAEAFF.

The chain has TRBV18 and TRBJ2-1; D is uncertain. In germline, CDR1 is KGHSH, CDR2 LQKENI. The CDR3 contains 15 residues. V was trimmed by 3 bases and J by 0 bases, leaving 9 bases between them. CDR3 amino acids: CASSPLRSSYNEQFF. CDR3 sequence (DNA): TGTGCCAGCTCACCCCTTAGGAGCTCCTACAATGAGCAGTTCTTC.

V and J are TRBV6-1 and TRBJ2-3; 12 bases fit TRBD2. Germline CDR1 reads MNHNS; CDR2 reads SASEGT. This CDR3 is 14 amino acids long. J lost 3 bases, V lost 6 bases, and 1 base had no gene match. CDR3 residues: CASSTSGRTDTQYF. The DNA for the CDR3 is TGTGCCAGCAGCACTAGCGGGAGGACAGATACGCAGTATTTT.

The chain carries TRBV5-1 and TRBJ2-3; D is possibly TRBD1 (5 bases). V shed 0 bases and J shed 3 bases, with 11 bases lying between them. CDR1 and CDR2 from the germline V gene are SGHRS and YFSETQ. The CDR3 is 15 residues long. DNA of the CDR3: TGCGCCAGCAGCTTGGATACAGGTCGGACAGATACGCAGTATTTT. This translates into CASSLDTGRTDTQYF.

The chain combines TRBV1 with TRBJ2-5; the table's D gene call, TRBD1, was not cross checked with the DNA. TRBV1 is flagged as a pseudogene. The CDR3 has 14 residues. The CDR3 sequence is CTSSKDPDREAQYF. DNA for the CDR3: TGCACCAGCAGCAAAGATCCGGACAGGGAGGCCCAGTACTTC.

About this clone: The sample has other DNA sequences that encode this CDR3 too. V gene TRBV5-6 combines with J gene TRBJ1-5; possible D gene TRBD1, 5 bases. V shed 2 bases and J shed 3 bases, with 9 bases lying between them. Germline CDR1 is SGHDT and CDR2 is YYEEEE. The CDR3 is made up of 14 amino acids. CDR3 DNA: TGTGCCAGCAGCTTACGGGGGTTCAATCAGCCCCAGCATTTT. Amino acids: CASSLRGFNQPQHF.

CDR3 bases: TGTGCCAGCAGCACGGGACTAGTGGGCACCGGGGAGCTGTTTTTT. The encoded protein is CASSTGLVGTGELFF. V and J are TRBV11-2 and TRBJ2-2; TRBD2 aligns across 8 bases. The V segment lost 5 bases and the J segment 4 bases; nucleotides outside the gene matches: 6. The CDR3 extends over 15 amino acids. Per the germline V gene, CDR1 is SGHAT and CDR2 is FQNNGV.

The chain has TRBV18 and TRBJ1-1; tentatively, D is TRBD1 (6 bases). The V end lost 6 bases, the J end lost 0 bases, and 14 bases lay between the germline ends. Germline assignment: CDR1 KGHSH and CDR2 LQKENI. The CDR3 is 15 amino acids. CDR3 nucleotide sequence: TGTGCCAGCTCGGAAGGACAGTCGGTGAACACTGAAGCTTTCTTT. Amino acids: CASSEGQSVNTEAFF.

The gene calls are TRBV5-1 and TRBJ2-1; 11 positions match TRBD2. Germline CDR1 and CDR2: SGHRS and YFSETQ. This CDR3 region has 17 residues. V gave up 1 base and J gave up 8 bases; unmatched junction bases: 11. The CDR3 DNA is TGCGCCAGCAGCTTGAACCTACCGGGACTAGCGGTCCATGAGCAGTTCTTC. This encodes CASSLNLPGLAVHEQFF.

This clone occurred once. This chain uses TRBV10-1 with TRBJ2-3, with 7 bases identical to TRBD2. The ends lost 0 bases at V and 1 base at J; junction bases unmatched: 4. Germline-derived CDR1 and CDR2 are WNHNN and SYGVQD (reference sequence). CDR3 length equals 16 residues. CDR3 nucleotides: TGCGCCAGCAGTGAGTCGGCGCGGGAGCGCACAGATACGCAGTATTTT. Protein product: CASSESARERTDTQYF.

J is TRBJ1-5 and V is TRBV6-1; D remains ambiguous. Trimming took 7 bases from V and 10 from J, leaving 20 bases between them. This CDR3 has 14 amino acids. CDR1 is MNHNS, CDR2 SASEGT, per germline. DNA of the CDR3: TGTGCCAGCATCATAGGATCGGGTAGTCTACCCCAGCATTTT. This codes for CASIIGSGSLPQHF.

The rearrangement joins TRBV7-3 to TRBJ2-7; 7 nucleotides agree with TRBD1. The germline CDR1 and CDR2 sequences are SGHTA and FQGTGA. This CDR3 spans 14 amino acids. V was pared by 5 bases and J by 0 bases, with 4 bases of the junction left unmatched. CDR3 residues: CASSTGQNSYEQYF. CDR3 sequence (DNA): TGTGCCAGCAGCACGGGACAGAACTCCTACGAGCAGTACTTC.

The gene calls are TRBV30 and TRBJ1-1; D is undetermined. Germline V gene lookup returns CDR1 GTSNPN and CDR2 SVGIG (reference sequence). This CDR3 has 13 residues. Trimming shortened V by 0 bases and J by 1 base, and 6 bases separated the two germline ends. The CDR3 region has the DNA TGTGCCTGGAGTGTTGAGGGGAACACTGAAGCTTTCTTT. Protein product: CAWSVEGNTEAFF.

V gene TRBV5-1 combines with J gene TRBJ2-2; 9 nucleotides align to TRBD2. V shed 0 bases and J 5 bases; nucleotides not matched to a gene: 8. In germline, CDR1 is SGHRS, CDR2 YFSETQ. The CDR3 covers 17 residues. CDR3 region: CASSLGSGSLMTGELFF. In nucleotides, the CDR3 is TGCGCCAGCAGCTTGGGTAGCGGGAGCTTGATGACCGGGGAGCTGTTTTTT.

This clone was observed once. V is TRBV6-5 and J is TRBJ2-7; unclear D gene. This CDR3 spans 12 amino acids. Trimming took off 4 bases at V and 3 bases at J, with 7 bases between the two ends. In germline, CDR1 is MNHEY, CDR2 SVGAGI. The chain's CDR3 is CASSSYGYEQYF. CDR3 nucleotide sequence: TGTGCCAGCAGTTCCTACGGCTACGAGCAGTACTTC.

The chain couples TRBV19 to TRBJ1-1; D gene uncertain. The CDR3 length is 15 residues. The germline V gene has CDR1 LNHDA and CDR2 SQIVND (reference sequence). Trimming left V 2 bases short and J 1 base short, with 11 bases between. CDR3 coding DNA: TGTGCCAGTAGTATAAGAGGGCGGCAGAACACTGAAGCTTTCTTT. This encodes CASSIRGRQNTEAFF.

The chain carries TRBV7-6 and TRBJ1-3, with 7 bases identical to TRBD1. Trimming at V came to 4 bases and at J to 2 bases, leaving 8 bases not matched to a gene. Germline V gene lookup returns CDR1 SGHVS and CDR2 FNYEAQ. CDR3 length equals 16 residues. DNA of the CDR3: TGTGCCAGCAGCTCCACAGGGGCAGGGACTGGAAACACCATATATTTT. Amino acids: CASSSTGAGTGNTIYF.

The chain joins TRBV9 to TRBJ2-1, with a tentative D call TRBD2 (5 bases). The CDR3 is made up of 13 amino acids. Germline-derived CDR1 and CDR2 are SGDLS and YYNGEE. V lost 4 bases to trimming and J lost 8 bases, with 13 bases between them. This CDR3 is CASSSGGEYEQFF. CDR3 DNA: TGTGCCAGCAGCTCTGGAGGAGAGTATGAGCAGTTCTTC. The whole variable domain, remainder taken from reference TRBV9 and TRBJ2-1, is DSGVTQTPKHLITATGQRVTLRCSPRSGDLSVYWYQQSLDQGLQFLIQYYNGEERAKGNILERFSAQQFPDLHSELNLSSLELGDSALYFCASSSGGEYEQFFGPGTRLTVL.